A few counts support the clone carrying this T cell receptor (beta chain). The antigen remains undetermined. The CDR3 sequence is 16 residues long. The trim removed 2 bases at V and 5 bases at J, leaving 9 bases unmatched. CDR1 and CDR2 from the germline V gene are MNHEY and SVGAGI. These data are taken from a study of beta chain features in type 1 diabetes. Study background: Patients did not differ from healthy donors in age, gender or cell yield.

Averaging approximately 120 mL, one heparinised blood draw came from each individual donor. CD4+ cells of the naive, central memory, regulatory and stem cell-like memory types were sorted via CD45RO/CCR7/CD25/CD127/CD95/CD27. Purities over 98% were achieved in all sorted populations. Isolated RNA was reverse transcribed in full, so expressed TCRB transcripts were sequenced. Data came from immunoSEQ multiplex PCR; TCRdb stores just in-frame clones and leaves some out. The table lists about 360,000 clones, around an eighth of them singletons. General study results and limits: Shorter TCRB CDR3s, moderately but significantly so, were found in Type 1 diabetes patients in all four CD4+ subsets.

The TCR was taken from a woman between 18 and 29 years old with type 1 diabetes. This chain connects TRBV6-5 to TRBJ2-7; 10 bases agree with TRBD2. Sequencing used naive CD4+ T cells from blood. The CDR3 DNA sequence: TGTGCCAGCAGTTACCATCTTAGCGGGGGGTCCAACGAGCAGTACTTC. It yields the protein CASSYHLSGGSNEQYF.